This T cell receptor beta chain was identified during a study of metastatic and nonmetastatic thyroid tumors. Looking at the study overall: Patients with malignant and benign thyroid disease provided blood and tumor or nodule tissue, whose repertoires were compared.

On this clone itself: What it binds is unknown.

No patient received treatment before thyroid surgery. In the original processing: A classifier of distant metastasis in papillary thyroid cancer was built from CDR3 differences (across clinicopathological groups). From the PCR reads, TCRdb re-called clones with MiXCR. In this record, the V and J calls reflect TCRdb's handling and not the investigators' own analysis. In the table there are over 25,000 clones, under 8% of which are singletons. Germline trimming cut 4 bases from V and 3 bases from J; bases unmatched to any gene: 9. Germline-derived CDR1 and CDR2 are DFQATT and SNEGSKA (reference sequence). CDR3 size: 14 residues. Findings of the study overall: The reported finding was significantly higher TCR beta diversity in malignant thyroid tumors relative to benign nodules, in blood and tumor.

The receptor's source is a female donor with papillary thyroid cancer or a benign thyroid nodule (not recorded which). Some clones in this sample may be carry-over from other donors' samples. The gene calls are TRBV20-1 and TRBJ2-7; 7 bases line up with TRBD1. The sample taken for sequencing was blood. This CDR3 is CSATTGTDFYEQYF. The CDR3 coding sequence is TGCAGTGCTACGACCGGGACAGATTTCTACGAGCAGTACTTC.